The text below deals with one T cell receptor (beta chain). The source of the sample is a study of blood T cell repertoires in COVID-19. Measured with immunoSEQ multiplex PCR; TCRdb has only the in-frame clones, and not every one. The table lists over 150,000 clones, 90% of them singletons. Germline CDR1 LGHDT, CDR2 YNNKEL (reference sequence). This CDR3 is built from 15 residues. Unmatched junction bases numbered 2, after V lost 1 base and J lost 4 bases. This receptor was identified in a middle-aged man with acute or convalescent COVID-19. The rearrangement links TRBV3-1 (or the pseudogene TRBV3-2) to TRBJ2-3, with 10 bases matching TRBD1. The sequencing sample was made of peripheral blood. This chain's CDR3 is CASSQAGTGADTQYF. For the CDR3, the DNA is TGTGCCAGCAGCCAAGCCGGGACAGGGGCAGATACGCAGTATTTT.